These 22 T cell receptor beta chains were sequenced from one sample in a study of T cells after yellow fever vaccination. TCRdb processed the 5' RACE reads anew with MiXCR; each CDR3 protein has one entry. The repertoire has hundreds of thousands of distinct CDR3 sequences, over 15% of them found once; the top ten carry roughly an eighth. The material sequenced was PBMCs, taken 15 days after the yellow fever booster vaccination. The receptors stem from a man aged 25 to 45 who received the YFV17D yellow fever vaccine.

This CDR3 reads CAIRDGASYEQYF. For the CDR3, the DNA is TGTGCCATAAGGGACGGGGCCTCCTACGAGCAGTACTTC. The chain employs TRBV12-3 or TRBV12-4 and TRBJ2-7; possibly TRBD1 or TRBD2 for D (5 bases each). The length of the CDR3 is 13 residues. V shed 10 bases and J shed 0 bases, with 13 bases lying between them.

This clonotype was observed a few times. The chain carries TRBV11-1 and TRBJ2-3, with 10 positions matching TRBD2. Germline CDR1 reads SGHAT; CDR2 reads FQDESV (reference sequence). Unmatched junction bases numbered 10, after V lost 2 bases and J lost 11 bases. This CDR3 spans 15 amino acids. CDR3 bases: TGTGCCAGCAGCTTAACGGGACTAGCGAGCCGGAGGCAGTATTTT. Translating gives CASSLTGLASRRQYF.

The rearrangement links TRBV10-2 to TRBJ1-4; D possibly corresponds to TRBD1 (5 bases). The CDR3 spans 16 residues. Germline lookup yields CDR1 WSHSY and CDR2 SAAADI. The ends were cut back, 0 bases at V and 1 base at J, with 9 bases in the middle. The CDR3 loop reads CASSESGGVTNEKLFF. CDR3 DNA: TGCGCCAGCAGTGAGTCGGGAGGGGTAACTAATGAAAAACTGTTTTTT.

This clonotype has more than one count but fewer than ten. The chain is built from TRBV10-3 and TRBJ2-5; 8 positions agree with TRBD2. Germline CDR1 ENHRY, CDR2 SYGVKD. Trimming took 3 bases from V and 1 from J; bases not matched to a gene: 7. The CDR3 runs to 16 residues. CDR3 protein: CAISDPGLGPQETQYF. In DNA form, the CDR3 reads TGTGCCATCAGTGACCCGGGACTAGGGCCCCAAGAGACCCAGTACTTC.

V is TRBV12-3 or TRBV12-4 and J is TRBJ1-1, with TRBD1 matching 7 bases. V lost 4 bases to trimming and J lost 0 bases; unmatched junction nucleotides: 8. The CDR3 has 16 residues. CDR3 coding DNA: TGTGCCAGCAGTTCAGCAGGGGGGCTTATGAACACTGAAGCTTTCTTT. The encoded protein is CASSSAGGLMNTEAFF.

DNA for the CDR3: TGTGCCAGTCGTAACCCAGGGGCCAACGTCCTGACTTTC. It is translated as CASRNPGANVLTF. This rearrangement joins TRBV19 to TRBJ2-6; no definite D call. The germline V gene encodes CDR1 LNHDA and CDR2 SQIVND (reference sequence). V was cut by 8 bases and J by 4 bases, with 9 bases left in between. The CDR3 is 13 residues long.

This clonotype was counted between two and nine times. The gene calls are TRBV18 and TRBJ2-1; TRBD2 is a possible D gene (6 bases). This CDR3 is 16 amino acids long. Per germline, CDR1 KGHSH and CDR2 LQKENI. Trimming removed 2 bases at V and 5 bases at J, with 16 bases between. DNA for the CDR3: TGTGCCAGCTCACCAGGGATCGACGGGAGCGACAATGAGCAGTTCTTC. This encodes CASSPGIDGSDNEQFF.

This rearrangement joins TRBV2 to TRBJ2-1; TRBD1 might be the D (9 bases). The CDR3 is made up of 16 amino acids. Between the trimmed V and J ends, which lost 3 bases and 7 bases, there was a span of 19 bases. Germline values: CDR1 SNHLY, CDR2 FYNNEI. CDR3 amino acids: CASSEIAGQGSNEQFF. The CDR3 bases are TGTGCCAGCAGTGAGATAGCGGGACAGGGCTCGAATGAGCAGTTCTTC.

J is TRBJ2-7 and V is TRBV7-2; the D is unclear. The CDR3 contains 13 residues. Germline CDR1 reads SGHTA; CDR2 reads FQGNSA. With 6 bases removed from V and 0 bases from J, the gap between germline ends came to 9 bases. CDR3 sequence reads: CASSIESSYEQYF. DNA of the CDR3: TGTGCCAGCAGTATTGAGAGCTCCTACGAGCAGTACTTC.

The chain uses TRBV12-3 or TRBV12-4 and TRBJ2-1; tentative D call: TRBD2 (6 bases). Trimming took 6 bases from V and 9 from J, leaving 24 bases between them. The CDR3 consists of 16 residues. CDR3 bases: TGTGCCAGCAGCTATGGAGGAGGGCTACCCCGGAGTGAGCAGTTCTTC. Protein product: CASSYGGGLPRSEQFF.

This sequence joins TRBV12-3 or TRBV12-4 and TRBJ1-3, with a possible D match to TRBD1 (5 bases). Trimming cost V 10 bases and J 0 bases, with 16 bases left between them. This CDR3 is 15 amino acids long. For the CDR3, the DNA is TGTGCCACCCGGGGCGACCTCTTCTCTGGAAACACCATATATTTT. Protein product: CATRGDLFSGNTIYF.

This clonotype was picked up many times. The rearrangement uses TRBV11-2 and TRBJ2-3, with D perhaps matching TRBD2 (5 bases). Trimming stripped 5 bases from V and 7 bases from J, with 10 bases between. This CDR3 has 12 residues. Germline-derived CDR1 and CDR2 are SGHAT and FQNNGV. The CDR3 loop is CASSTSVNTQYF. The DNA of the CDR3 is TGTGCCAGCAGCACTAGTGTAAATACGCAGTATTTT.

This clonotype was observed a handful of times. The chain recombines TRBV6-5 with TRBJ1-1, with D possibly being TRBD1 (5 bases). V was clipped by 2 bases and J by 1 base, with 11 bases between them. This CDR3 spans 15 amino acids. The V gene's germline CDR1 is MNHEY and CDR2 SVGAGI. Here the CDR3 reads CASSYATDPNTEAFF. The CDR3 nucleotides are TGTGCCAGCAGTTACGCGACAGACCCGAACACTGAAGCTTTCTTT.

There are a few counts of this clonotype. The chain combines TRBV6-2 or TRBV6-3 with TRBJ2-1; D is ambiguous. The germline CDR1 and CDR2 sequences are MNHEY and SVGEGT. The V gene lost 4 bases and the J gene lost 8 bases, with 9 bases spanning the gap. This CDR3 is built from 12 residues. The CDR3 loop is CASSSRRDEQFF. The CDR3 nucleotides are TGTGCCAGCAGTTCTCGACGGGATGAGCAGTTCTTC.

The chain has TRBV6-1 and TRBJ2-7, with 7 bases fitting TRBD1. J gave up 1 base and V 7 bases, and 10 bases lay outside the gene matches. Germline CDR1 and CDR2: MNHNS and SASEGT. CDR3 size: 15 residues. The CDR3 DNA follows: TGTGCCAGCATGCCGGGACAGACGACTTCCTACGAGCAGTACTTC. Translation: CASMPGQTTSYEQYF.

This clonotype was counted between two and nine times. J is TRBJ2-2 and V is TRBV12-3 or TRBV12-4; D gene uncertain. Trimming left V 3 bases short and J 3 bases short, with 8 bases between. CDR3 length equals 14 residues. Written as DNA, the CDR3 is TGTGCCAGCAGTTTCGGGCACTACACCGGGGAGCTGTTTTTT. Translated, it gives CASSFGHYTGELFF.

This clonotype was detected only a few times. This chain links TRBV4-2 with TRBJ1-1, with D maybe TRBD1 (5 bases). Germline V gene data show CDR1 as LGHNA and CDR2 as YNFKEQ. V lost 1 base, J lost 5 bases, and 14 bases lay in between. The CDR3 loop spans 15 amino acids. In DNA form, the CDR3 reads TGTGCCAGCAGCCAAGTTATTGCAAAGGGGACTGAAGCTTTCTTT. As protein: CASSQVIAKGTEAFF.

This clonotype has more than one count but fewer than ten. This chain connects TRBV18 to TRBJ2-5, with 7 positions matching TRBD2. V lost 3 bases, J lost 5 bases, and 12 bases stayed unmatched. CDR1 is KGHSH, CDR2 LQKENI, per germline. The CDR3 contains 16 residues. The chain's CDR3 is CASSPRRTRGAETQYF. CDR3 bases: TGTGCCAGCTCACCTAGAAGGACTAGGGGCGCCGAGACCCAGTACTTC.

This clonotype has more than one count but fewer than ten. V is TRBV28 and J is TRBJ2-1; D is undetermined. This CDR3 has 13 residues. Germline lookup yields CDR1 MDHEN and CDR2 SYDVKM. Deletions cut 3 bases from V and 6 bases from J, with 9 bases between. The CDR3 DNA reads TGTGCCAGCAGTTTCCGGGTTTCCAATGAGCAGTTCTTC. Amino acids: CASSFRVSNEQFF.

This chain joins TRBV6-6 and TRBJ1-5; D gene uncertain. The germline gives CDR1 MNHNY, CDR2 SVGAGI (reference sequence). Trimming removed 5 bases at V and 2 bases at J, with 7 bases between. The length of the CDR3 is 13 residues. CDR3 coding DNA: TGTGCCAGCAGTGCTTGGGGCAATCAGCCCCAGCATTTT. Its protein product is CASSAWGNQPQHF.

This clonotype was seen a few times. The chain employs TRBV4-3 and TRBJ2-3, with D maybe TRBD1 (5 bases). Germline V gene lookup returns CDR1 LGHNA and CDR2 YSLEER. V lost 0 bases and J lost 4, with 23 bases in between. The CDR3 consists of 19 residues. The chain's CDR3 is CASSQDYVRPGHFADTQYF. As DNA, the CDR3 is TGCGCCAGCAGCCAAGATTATGTTCGTCCAGGGCATTTCGCAGATACGCAGTATTTT.

This clonotype was observed a few times. V and J are TRBV24-1 and TRBJ2-5; 12 bases line up with TRBD1. Per the germline V gene, CDR1 is KGHDR and CDR2 is SFDVKD. CDR3 length: 13 amino acids. V was clipped by 12 bases and J by 5 bases; unmatched bases: 6. The CDR3 protein is CAAGTGGTETQYF. CDR3 coding DNA: TGTGCCGCGGGGACAGGGGGCACGGAGACCCAGTACTTC.